The clone carrying this T cell receptor beta chain was observed at least ten times. Its antigen is unknown. These data originate in a study of response to subunit inactivated influenza vaccine. TCRdb independently ran MiXCR on the RT-PCR reads; one entry per CDR3 protein. The table has just over 300,000 distinct CDR3 sequences, 20% to 25% seen once; the top ten hold 10% to 13%. Study-level points and caveats: New T cells are recruited in small numbers by each seasonal influenza vaccination, according to the authors' suggestion.

The sample here was PBMCs from blood, taken roughly 20 months after vaccination. The TCR was taken from a man aged 45-69 years who received an inactivated influenza vaccine.

CDR3 amino acids: CASSYSQGGLGNEQFF. In nucleotides, the CDR3 is TGTGCCAGCAGTTATTCCCAAGGGGGTCTGGGTAATGAGCAGTTCTTC. The J gene is TRBJ2-1, the V gene TRBV6-2 or TRBV6-3, with a tentative D call TRBD1 (6 bases). Looked up from germline, CDR1 is MNHEY and CDR2 is SVGEGT. The CDR3 consists of 16 residues. Deletions cut 3 bases from V and 7 bases from J, with 19 bases between.